These T cell receptor beta chains were read from a single sample in a study of T cell repertoires in cytomegalovirus infection. A single record per CDR3 protein comes from TCRdb applying MiXCR to the reads. The sample lists hundreds of thousands of distinct CDR3 sequences; about 33% were seen once. No antigen has been assigned to these receptors. Sequencing was performed on cultured PBMCs, taken from culture after CMV antigen stimulation. Receptors originate from a human donor in good health (CMV status not recorded). Some clones in this sample may be carry-over from other donors' samples. Each CDR3 is given with its conserved first and last residue. A D gene is named only where the DNA matches it firmly. Part of the rows lack a size; the others show once, few, many or a class for expanded clones.

J gene: TRBJ2-7; V gene: TRBV11-2; D gene: TRBD1; clone size: -; CDR3 protein: CASRHTGQGYEQYF; CDR3 DNA: TGTGCCAGCAGACATACTGGACAGGGCTACGAGCAGTACTTC
J gene: TRBJ2-5; V gene: TRBV2; D gene: TRBD2; clone size: -; CDR3 protein: CASSGGSFGETQYF; CDR3 DNA: TGTGCCAGCAGTGGCGGGAGTTTCGGCGAGACCCAGTACTTC
J gene: TRBJ1-1; V gene: TRBV7-2; D gene: TRBD1; clone size: -; CDR3 protein: CASSPRTGGLSAFF; CDR3 DNA: TGTGCCAGCAGCCCTCGGACAGGGGGTTTGAGTGCTTTCTTT
J gene: TRBJ2-3; V gene: TRBV20-1; D gene: TRBD2; clone size: -; CDR3 protein: CSGGERGARTDTQYF; CDR3 DNA: TGCAGTGGAGGGGAGCGGGGGGCCCGCACAGATACGCAGTATTTT
J gene: TRBJ2-7; V gene: TRBV7-4; D gene: -; clone size: -; CDR3 protein: CASEVGDGSMDEQYF; CDR3 DNA: TGTGCCTCAGAGGTGGGTGACGGGAGCATGGACGAGCAGTACTTC
J gene: TRBJ2-2; V gene: TRBV12-3/TRBV12-4; D gene: TRBD2; clone size: few; CDR3 protein: CASREREIGELFF; CDR3 DNA: TGTGCCAGCCGGGAGCGGGAGATCGGGGAGCTGTTTTTT
J gene: TRBJ2-1; V gene: TRBV10-3; D gene: -; clone size: -; CDR3 protein: CAIRTSRGQTRGEQFF; CDR3 DNA: TGTGCCATCAGAACGAGTCGCGGACAAACCCGCGGTGAGCAGTTCTTC
J gene: TRBJ1-6; V gene: TRBV7-2; D gene: -; clone size: -; CDR3 protein: CASSFVVNSPLHF; CDR3 DNA: TGTGCCAGCAGCTTTGTAGTTAATTCACCCCTCCACTTT
J gene: TRBJ1-6; V gene: TRBV28; D gene: TRBD1; clone size: -; CDR3 protein: CASTEGDREIHPLHF; CDR3 DNA: TGTGCCAGCACGGAGGGGGACAGGGAAATTCACCCCCTCCACTTT
J gene: TRBJ2-5; V gene: TRBV7-8; D gene: TRBD1; clone size: -; CDR3 protein: CASLDRGAAEETQYF; CDR3 DNA: TGTGCCAGCCTCGACAGGGGAGCAGCAGAAGAGACCCAGTACTTC
J gene: TRBJ2-3; V gene: TRBV19; D gene: -; clone size: -; CDR3 protein: CASSVYRDRYSTDTQYF; CDR3 DNA: TGTGCCAGTAGTGTCTATCGGGACCGATATTCCACAGATACGCAGTATTTT
J gene: TRBJ2-7; V gene: TRBV7-9; D gene: TRBD1; clone size: many; CDR3 protein: CASSLTGVALEQYF; CDR3 DNA: TGTGCCAGCAGCTTAACAGGGGTGGCCCTCGAGCAGTACTTC
J gene: TRBJ2-6; V gene: TRBV4-1; D gene: -; clone size: -; CDR3 protein: CASRPPGRSGANVLTF; CDR3 DNA: TGCGCCAGCAGACCTCCAGGGCGATCTGGGGCCAACGTCCTGACTTTC
J gene: TRBJ2-7; V gene: TRBV5-1; D gene: -; clone size: -; CDR3 protein: CASSLVAGPTSYEQYF; CDR3 DNA: TGCGCCAGCAGCTTGGTGGCGGGCCCCACCTCCTACGAGCAGTACTTC
J gene: TRBJ1-5; V gene: TRBV20-1; D gene: -; clone size: -; CDR3 protein: CSTTGNSNQPQHF; CDR3 DNA: TGCAGTACCACAGGGAATAGCAATCAGCCCCAGCATTTT
J gene: TRBJ2-7; V gene: TRBV7-8; D gene: -; clone size: -; CDR3 protein: CASSWNRVGNEQYF; CDR3 DNA: TGTGCCAGCAGCTGGAACAGGGTAGGGAACGAGCAGTACTTC
J gene: TRBJ1-2; V gene: TRBV28; D gene: TRBD1; clone size: once; CDR3 protein: CASSLFKAGGNGYTF; CDR3 DNA: TGTGCCAGCAGTTTATTTAAGGCAGGGGGTAATGGCTACACCTTC
J gene: TRBJ2-5; V gene: TRBV24-1; D gene: -; clone size: -; CDR3 protein: CATSDARVAHQETQYF; CDR3 DNA: TGTGCCACCAGTGATGCCCGGGTAGCGCACCAAGAGACCCAGTACTTC
J gene: TRBJ2-7; V gene: TRBV7-2; D gene: TRBD1; clone size: -; CDR3 protein: CASSWNRGPDEQYF; CDR3 DNA: TGTGCCAGCAGCTGGAACAGGGGGCCAGACGAGCAGTACTTC
J gene: TRBJ2-7; V gene: TRBV4-1; D gene: TRBD1; clone size: -; CDR3 protein: CASSQGPGTGVAEQYF; CDR3 DNA: TGCGCCAGCAGCCAAGGGCCCGGGACAGGGGTAGCCGAGCAGTACTTC
J gene: TRBJ1-4; V gene: TRBV20-1; D gene: TRBD1; clone size: -; CDR3 protein: CSARDPTGGNEKLFF; CDR3 DNA: TGCAGTGCTAGAGACCCCACAGGGGGAAATGAAAAACTGTTTTTT
J gene: TRBJ2-1; V gene: TRBV7-9; D gene: -; clone size: -; CDR3 protein: CASSPSTTTTLNEQFF; CDR3 DNA: TGTGCCAGCAGTCCTTCGACTACGACGACGCTCAATGAGCAGTTCTTC
J gene: TRBJ2-1; V gene: TRBV28; D gene: -; clone size: few; CDR3 protein: CASSEGLRGGSYNEQFF; CDR3 DNA: TGTGCCAGCAGTGAAGGCCTCAGGGGCGGCTCCTACAATGAGCAGTTCTTC
J gene: TRBJ2-1; V gene: TRBV2; D gene: TRBD2; clone size: once; CDR3 protein: CASIRETSGRAYGLNEQFF; CDR3 DNA: TGTGCCAGCATTCGGGAAACTAGCGGGAGGGCCTACGGCCTCAATGAGCAGTTCTTC
J gene: TRBJ1-1; V gene: TRBV28; D gene: TRBD1; clone size: -; CDR3 protein: CASRRAGQTNTEAFF; CDR3 DNA: TGTGCCAGCAGACGCGCGGGACAGACGAACACTGAAGCTTTCTTT
J gene: TRBJ2-5; V gene: TRBV10-3; D gene: -; clone size: -; CDR3 protein: CAIRGLETQYF; CDR3 DNA: TGTGCCATCAGAGGATTGGAGACCCAGTACTTC
J gene: TRBJ2-7; V gene: TRBV20-1; D gene: TRBD2; clone size: -; CDR3 protein: CSAGTSGTDYEQYF; CDR3 DNA: TGCAGTGCTGGGACTAGCGGGACAGACTACGAGCAGTACTTC
J gene: TRBJ2-1; V gene: TRBV7-2; D gene: TRBD1; clone size: -; CDR3 protein: CASSLWTGALNEQFF; CDR3 DNA: TGTGCCAGCAGCCTATGGACAGGGGCTTTAAATGAGCAGTTCTTC
J gene: TRBJ1-1; V gene: TRBV28; D gene: -; clone size: -; CDR3 protein: CASQEWGQNTEAFF; CDR3 DNA: TGTGCCAGCCAGGAGTGGGGGCAGAACACTGAAGCTTTCTTT
J gene: TRBJ2-1; V gene: TRBV7-6; D gene: -; clone size: -; CDR3 protein: CASSHSGNEQFF; CDR3 DNA: TGTGCCAGCAGCCATTCAGGGAATGAGCAGTTCTTC
J gene: TRBJ1-1; V gene: TRBV12-3/TRBV12-4; D gene: -; clone size: once; CDR3 protein: CASRGRAEAFF; CDR3 DNA: TGTGCCAGCCGAGGGAGGGCTGAAGCTTTCTTT